One and the same sample provided the 26 T cell receptor beta chains below, sequenced in a study of shared clonotypes between healthy human individuals (dated by TCRdb to between 2020 and 2021). Libraries were built with the immunoSEQ multiplex PCR assay. Here the immuneACCESS table is served through TCRdb, limited to in-frame sequences with V and J called. Missing clones are a known gap in these copies; in checked studies unresolved V genes cover under half, and the rest lacks a known reason. This sample is represented by some 500,000 clones; 90% to 96% of them were singletons. Approximately 0.062% of the sample goes to the ten largest clones. The sample taken for sequencing was naive CD4+ T cells sorted from blood. The meaning of the sample's cell subset or site label: CD45RA+ positively selected. All receptors come from a woman between 25 and 40 years old in good health.

The rearrangement joins TRBV7-9 to TRBJ1-2, with 7 bases identical to TRBD1. V lost 5 bases to trimming and J lost 2 bases; unmatched junction nucleotides: 5. The germline V gene has CDR1 SEHNR and CDR2 FQNEAQ (reference sequence). The CDR3 spans 14 residues. CDR3 sequence: CASSLGQNNYGYTF. CDR3 coding DNA: TGTGCCAGCAGCCTGGGACAGAACAACTATGGCTACACCTTC.

The chain uses TRBV30 and TRBJ1-3, with D hard to call. The germline V gene encodes CDR1 GTSNPN and CDR2 SVGIG (reference sequence). V was cut by 0 bases and J by 0 bases, with 6 bases left in between. CDR3 size: 14 residues. The CDR3 DNA sequence: TGTGCCTGGAGTGTTCTGAGCTCTGGAAACACCATATATTTT. Translation: CAWSVLSSGNTIYF.

Only one count was recorded for this clone. The chain is built from TRBV5-1 and TRBJ2-7; D not resolved. This CDR3 spans 15 amino acids. Germline V gene data show CDR1 as SGHRS and CDR2 as YFSETQ. V was cut by 2 bases and J by 5 bases, with 17 bases left in between. The CDR3 loop is CASSFQVSRNDEQYF. The CDR3 DNA follows: TGCGCCAGCAGCTTCCAGGTCTCCAGGAACGACGAGCAGTACTTC.

This chain connects TRBV28 to TRBJ2-2, with 7 bases fitting TRBD1. Germline loops: CDR1 MDHEN, CDR2 SYDVKM. The trim removed 6 bases at V and 5 bases at J, leaving 18 bases unmatched. The CDR3 covers 18 residues. The CDR3 nucleotides read TGTGCCAGCAGACCCCAAAGGGGGCTTGTACGGAGGACCGGGGAGCTGTTTTTT. Its protein product is CASRPQRGLVRRTGELFF.

The chain has TRBV5-1 and TRBJ2-5, with TRBD1 matching over 7 bases. Losses at the gene ends were 3 bases for V and 4 bases for J; bases not matched to a gene: 6. This CDR3 is built from 14 residues. Germline CDR1 and CDR2: SGHRS and YFSETQ. In DNA form, the CDR3 reads TGCGCCAGCAGCTCACAGGGGAAGGGAGAGACCCAGTACTTC. Translation gives CASSSQGKGETQYF.

This clone has just one count. The chain is built from TRBV4-1 and TRBJ2-2, with 10 positions matching TRBD2. The CDR3 has 17 residues. V was pared by 2 bases and J by 0 bases, with 3 bases of the junction left unmatched. Germline loops: CDR1 MGHRA, CDR2 YSYEKL. CDR3 amino acids: CASSQPTSGANTGELFF. CDR3 DNA sequence: TGCGCCAGCAGCCAACCAACTAGCGGGGCGAACACCGGGGAGCTGTTTTTT.

The rearrangement joins TRBV27 to TRBJ1-5, with 9 bases lining up with TRBD1. The J segment lost 4 bases and the V segment lost 9 bases, leaving 7 bases of the junction unmatched. The germline V gene has CDR1 MNHEY and CDR2 SMNVEV (reference sequence). The CDR3 is 14 amino acids. The CDR3 protein is CASWDRVANQPQHF. The CDR3 coding sequence is TGTGCCAGTTGGGACAGGGTGGCGAATCAGCCCCAGCATTTT.

The genes are TRBV28 and TRBJ1-2; D is perhaps TRBD1 (5 bases). CDR3 length: 13 residues. CDR1 and CDR2 from the germline V gene are MDHEN and SYDVKM. The germline V and J ends were trimmed by 5 bases and 5 bases, with 12 bases remaining between them. CDR3 bases: TGTGCCAGCAGTGTAGAGGGACGGTATGGCTACACCTTC. Amino acids: CASSVEGRYGYTF.

The rearrangement links TRBV6-6 to TRBJ2-7, with unresolved D. This CDR3 region has 13 residues. Per the germline V gene, CDR1 is MNHNY and CDR2 is SVGAGI (reference sequence). The V end lost 5 bases, the J end lost 3 bases, and 11 bases lay between the germline ends. CDR3 in DNA: TGTGCCAGCAGTCCCCATACCCGCTACGAGCAGTACTTC. Amino acids: CASSPHTRYEQYF.

The gene calls are TRBV7-9 and TRBJ1-1; D gene unclear. The CDR3 is 14 amino acids. Trimming left V 5 bases short and J 0 bases short, with 10 bases between. Germline V gene data show CDR1 as SEHNR and CDR2 as FQNEAQ (reference sequence). The CDR3 nucleotides are TGTGCCAGCAGCCATCGCGGGGTGAACACTGAAGCTTTCTTT. Translating gives CASSHRGVNTEAFF.

The J gene is TRBJ2-5, the V gene TRBV5-1, with 9 bases lining up with TRBD1. The CDR3 length is 18 residues. CDR1 is SGHRS, CDR2 YFSETQ, per germline. Trimming cost V 0 bases and J 0 bases; bases outside gene matches: 9. CDR3 nucleotide sequence: TGCGCCAGCAGCTTGGCCGGGACAGGGATCGCTTACCAAGAGACCCAGTACTTC. As protein: CASSLAGTGIAYQETQYF.

CDR3 nucleotide sequence: TGTGCCAGCAGCAAAGACGGGACAAGAACCTACGAGCAGTACTTC. Translating it yields CASSKDGTRTYEQYF. This chain connects TRBV21-1 to TRBJ2-5; TRBD1 reflects the table's D call only, with no check against the DNA. The J call may be wrong; the DNA end is better matched by TRBJ2-7. TRBV21-1 is given as a pseudogene. CDR3 length: 15 residues.

The J gene is TRBJ2-7, the V gene TRBV4-2; D gene unclear. Looked up from germline, CDR1 is LGHNA and CDR2 is YNFKEQ. V lost 5 bases, J lost 0 bases, and 8 bases lay in between. CDR3 size: 13 residues. The CDR3 DNA sequence: TGTGCCAGCAGCTTGGTTGACTCCTACGAGCAGTACTTC. It is translated as CASSLVDSYEQYF.

V gene TRBV11-2 combines with J gene TRBJ2-7, with D hard to call. CDR1 is SGHAT and CDR2 is FQNNGV in the germline V gene. The CDR3 has 15 residues. Trimming took off 0 bases at V and 6 bases at J, with 15 bases between the two ends. The CDR3 bases are TGTGCCAGCAGCTTAGAACCGAGTTTTAGGTTCGAGCAGTACTTC. It translates to CASSLEPSFRFEQYF.

CDR3 sequence: CASSIDSSYNEQFF. DNA for the CDR3: TGTGCCAGTAGTATCGATAGCAGCTACAATGAGCAGTTCTTC. J is TRBJ2-1 and V is TRBV19; the D is unclear. The CDR3 is 14 amino acids. Trimming stripped 3 bases from V and 3 bases from J, with 9 bases between. In germline, CDR1 is LNHDA, CDR2 SQIVND (reference sequence).

The CDR3 DNA reads TGTGCCAGCAGTTTATCCCTTGCGGGGAGAAAGGTTTACAATGAGCAGTTCTTC. Translating it yields CASSLSLAGRKVYNEQFF. V usage is TRBV28 and J usage is TRBJ2-1; TRBD2 is a possible D gene (6 bases). Germline lookup yields CDR1 MDHEN and CDR2 SYDVKM. The CDR3 totals 18 residues. V lost 1 base to trimming and J lost 4 bases, with 20 bases between them.

The chain carries TRBV11-1 and TRBJ2-7; TRBD1 agrees at 12 bases. V was clipped by 5 bases and J by 5 bases; unmatched bases: 13. CDR1 is SGHAT, CDR2 FQDESV, per germline (reference sequence). The CDR3 has 17 amino acids. CDR3 region: CASSRDRGRIVIHEQYF. CDR3 sequence (DNA): TGTGCCAGCAGCCGGGACAGGGGGCGAATCGTCATCCACGAGCAGTACTTC.

The V call is TRBV18, the J call TRBJ1-4; no firm D call. Trimming stripped 3 bases from V and 0 bases from J, with 11 bases between. In germline, CDR1 is KGHSH, CDR2 LQKENI. The CDR3 sequence is 16 residues long. The CDR3, as DNA: TGTGCCAGCTCACCTAAACCCAGTGCAACTAATGAAAAACTGTTTTTT. Its protein is CASSPKPSATNEKLFF.

The chain combines TRBV5-1 with TRBJ1-1; maybe TRBD1 (5 bases). The germline V gene has CDR1 SGHRS and CDR2 YFSETQ. V was shortened by 3 bases and J by 4 bases, with 16 bases between the two germline ends. This CDR3 is built from 15 residues. The CDR3 protein is CASSSGRPDLTEAFF. The CDR3, as DNA: TGCGCCAGCAGCTCAGGGCGGCCGGATCTCACTGAAGCTTTCTTT. The full variable domain, its missing parts supplied by reference TRBV5-1 and TRBJ1-1, is KAGVTQTPRYLIKTRGQQVTLSCSPISGHRSVSWYQQTPGQGLQFLFEYFSETQRNKGNFPGRFSGRQFSNSRSEMNVSTLELGDSALYLCASSSGRPDLTEAFFGQGTRLTVV.

This clone was counted a single time. This rearrangement joins TRBV28 to TRBJ2-7; a weak D match, TRBD1 (6 bases). From germline, CDR1 is MDHEN and CDR2 SYDVKM. The V end lost 3 bases, the J end lost 2 bases, and 14 bases lay between the germline ends. The CDR3 totals 15 residues. The DNA of the CDR3 is TGTGCCAGCAGTTTTTCCCCCGCAGGGGCCTACGAGCAGTACTTC. This translates into CASSFSPAGAYEQYF.

The chain recombines TRBV4-1 with TRBJ1-5; unclear D gene. Looked up from germline, CDR1 is MGHRA and CDR2 is YSYEKL. The CDR3 has 15 amino acids. V gave up 0 bases and J gave up 6 bases, with 12 bases separating them. The chain's CDR3 is CASSQDQVRVQPQHF. CDR3 DNA sequence: TGCGCCAGCAGCCAAGATCAGGTACGGGTTCAGCCCCAGCATTTT.

This sequence joins TRBV30 and TRBJ2-7; the D is unclear. The CDR3 totals 11 residues. Germline V gives CDR1 GTSNPN, CDR2 SVGIG (reference sequence). V shed 7 bases and J shed 3 bases, with 10 bases lying between them. CDR3 in amino acids: CAYPALYEQYF. The CDR3 coding sequence is TGTGCCTACCCGGCCCTCTACGAGCAGTACTTC.

V is TRBV11-1 and J is TRBJ2-3; D ambiguous. With 3 bases removed from V and 2 bases from J, the gap between germline ends came to 3 bases. Germline CDR1 is SGHAT and CDR2 is FQDESV (reference sequence). This CDR3 is built from 12 residues. The CDR3 sequence: CASSFITDTQYF. CDR3 bases: TGTGCCAGCAGCTTTATCACAGATACGCAGTATTTT.

This sequence joins TRBV28 and TRBJ2-7, with 8 bases aligning to TRBD2. This CDR3 has 15 amino acids. The germline CDR1 and CDR2 sequences are MDHEN and SYDVKM. The J segment lost 5 bases and the V segment lost 7 bases, leaving 13 bases of the junction unmatched. CDR3 coding DNA: TGTGCCAGCACCCCATCCGGGACTAGGCTCCACGAGCAGTACTTC. Protein: CASTPSGTRLHEQYF. The whole variable domain, remainder taken from reference TRBV28 and TRBJ2-7, is DVKVTQSSRYLVKRTGEKVFLECVQDMDHENMFWYRQDPGLGLRLIYFSYDVKMKEKGDIPEGYSVSREKKERFSLILESASTNQTSMYLCASTPSGTRLHEQYFGPGTRLTVT.

J is TRBJ2-5 and V is TRBV29-1, with TRBD1 as a possible D gene (6 bases). Near its end, the DNA agrees better with TRBJ2-7, so the J call may be wrong. The germline CDR1 and CDR2 sequences are SQVTM and ANQGSEA. The length of the CDR3 is 12 residues. In DNA, the CDR3 is TGCAGCGTAGAAACAGGGAGAGGCGAGCAGTACTTC. Encoded protein: CSVETGRGEQYF.

This clone was seen just once. J is TRBJ2-2 and V is TRBV11-2, with no clear D. The germline V gene encodes CDR1 SGHAT and CDR2 FQNNGV. CDR3 length equals 14 residues. The V and J ends lost 6 bases and 6 bases respectively, with 14 bases between them. CDR3 in DNA: TGTGCCAGCAGTACCCCAGGAGCAGCCGGGGAGCTGTTTTTT. It encodes CASSTPGAAGELFF.